Sequencing of this TCR beta chain was carried out in a study of control samples from healthy donors and cancer patients. The CDR3 loop spans 15 amino acids. CDR1 and CDR2 from the germline V gene are MNHEY and SVGAGI. V gave up 4 bases and J gave up 10 bases, with 22 bases separating them. This table comes from immunoSEQ multiplex PCR, and its TCRdb copy is limited to in-frame clones, with some not included. The profile covers 90,000 to 100,000 clones, with almost 85% appearing a single time and 1.5% to 2.5% taken by the ten largest. The sample comprised blood. This chain connects TRBV6-5 to TRBJ1-1, with D uncertain. This TCR was recovered from a man aged 55 to 69 in good health. For the CDR3, the DNA is TGTGCCAGCAGTTCCCTAGTAGAGCCAAGGTTTGGAGCTTTCTTT. Translation: CASSSLVEPRFGAFF.